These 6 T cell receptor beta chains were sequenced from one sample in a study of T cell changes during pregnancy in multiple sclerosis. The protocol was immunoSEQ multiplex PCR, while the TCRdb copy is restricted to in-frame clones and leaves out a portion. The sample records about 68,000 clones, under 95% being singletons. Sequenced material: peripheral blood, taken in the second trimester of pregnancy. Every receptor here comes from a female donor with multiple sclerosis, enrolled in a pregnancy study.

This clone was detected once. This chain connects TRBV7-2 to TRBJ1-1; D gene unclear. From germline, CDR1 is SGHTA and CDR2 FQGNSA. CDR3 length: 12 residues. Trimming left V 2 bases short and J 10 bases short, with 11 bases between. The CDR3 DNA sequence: TGTGCCAGCAGCTTAACTATAATAGCAGCTTTCTTT. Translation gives CASSLTIIAAFF. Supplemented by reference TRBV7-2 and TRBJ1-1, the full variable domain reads GAGVSQSPSNKVTEKGKDVELRCDPISGHTALYWYRQSLGQGLEFLIYFQGNSAPDKSGLPSDRFSAERTGGSVSTLTIQRTQQEDSAVYLCASSLTIIAAFFGQGTRLTVV.

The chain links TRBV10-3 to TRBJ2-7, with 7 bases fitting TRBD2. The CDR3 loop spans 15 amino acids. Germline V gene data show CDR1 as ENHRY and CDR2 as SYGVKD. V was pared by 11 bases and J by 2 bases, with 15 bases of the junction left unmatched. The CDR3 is CAARPSGGTTYEQYF. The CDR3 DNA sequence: TGTGCCGCCCGACCCTCCGGGGGGACGACCTACGAGCAGTACTTC.

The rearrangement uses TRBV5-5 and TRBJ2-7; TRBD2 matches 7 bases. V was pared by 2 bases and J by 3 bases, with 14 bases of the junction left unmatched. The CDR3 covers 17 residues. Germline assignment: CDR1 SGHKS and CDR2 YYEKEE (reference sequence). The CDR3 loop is CASSFRLSGGLVYEQYF. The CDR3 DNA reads TGTGCCAGCAGCTTTCGTCTTTCGGGGGGTCTGGTCTACGAGCAGTACTTC.

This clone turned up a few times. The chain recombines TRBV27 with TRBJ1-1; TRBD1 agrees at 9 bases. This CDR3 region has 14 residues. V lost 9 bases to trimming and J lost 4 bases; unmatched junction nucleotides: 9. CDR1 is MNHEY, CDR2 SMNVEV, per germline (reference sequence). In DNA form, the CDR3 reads TGTGCCAGTCAGGACAGGGGAAGAATCACTGAAGCTTTCTTT. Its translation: CASQDRGRITEAFF.

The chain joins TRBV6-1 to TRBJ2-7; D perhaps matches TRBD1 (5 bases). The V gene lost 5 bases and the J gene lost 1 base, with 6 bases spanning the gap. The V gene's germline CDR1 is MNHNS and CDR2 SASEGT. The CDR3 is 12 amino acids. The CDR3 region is CASSTGSYEQYF. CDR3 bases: TGTGCCAGCAGTACAGGATCCTACGAGCAGTACTTC.

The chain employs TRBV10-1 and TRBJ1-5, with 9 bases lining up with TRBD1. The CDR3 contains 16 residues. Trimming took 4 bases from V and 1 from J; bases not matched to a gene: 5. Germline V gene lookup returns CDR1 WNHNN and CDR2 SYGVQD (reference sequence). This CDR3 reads CASSVAQGASNQPQHF. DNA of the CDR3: TGCGCCAGCAGTGTTGCACAGGGGGCGAGCAATCAGCCCCAGCATTTT.